Listed below are T cell receptor beta chains from one sample, sequenced in a study of CD8 T cells in Susac syndrome. TCRdb fed the immunoSEQ multiplex PCR reads into MiXCR, producing one record per CDR3 protein. The sample contains a few hundred thousand distinct CDR3 sequences, about 95% of which appear only once. The sample consisted of CD4+ T cells from PBMCs. The source of these receptors is a human donor with multiple sclerosis. The CDR3 runs from the conserved cysteine through the conserved F or W. D genes are given only for firm matches. Only part of the rows carry a size: once, few, many, or a class if the clone is expanded.

v_gene	j_gene	d_gene	abundance	CDR3aa	CDR3nt
TRBV29-1	TRBJ2-3	-	-	CSTSDITSTDTQYF	TGCAGCACCTCTGACATTACTAGCACAGATACGCAGTATTTT
TRBV5-1	TRBJ2-3	TRBD2	once	CANSTERGITDTQYF	TGCGCCAACAGCACAGAGCGGGGGATCACAGATACGCAGTATTTT
TRBV2	TRBJ2-7	-	-	CASRNTGTYEQYF	TGTGCCAGCAGAAACACAGGGACCTACGAGCAGTACTTC
TRBV3-1	TRBJ2-1	TRBD2	-	CASSLLAGAYEQFF	TGTGCCAGCAGCCTTCTAGCGGGAGCCTATGAGCAGTTCTTC
TRBV5-1	TRBJ1-2	-	-	CASSAGTHYGYTF	TGCGCCAGCAGCGCGGGGACACATTATGGCTACACCTTC
TRBV20-1	TRBJ2-3	-	-	CSALATDTQYF	TGCAGTGCGTTAGCGACAGATACGCAGTATTTT
TRBV9	TRBJ2-4	-	-	CASSVGAGPKNIQYF	TGTGCCAGCAGCGTAGGGGCAGGGCCCAAAAACATTCAGTACTTC
TRBV7-6	TRBJ2-1	TRBD2	-	CASSLQPRLASSSYNEQFF	TGTGCCAGCAGCCTCCAACCCAGACTAGCGTCTAGCTCCTACAATGAGCAGTTCTTC
TRBV2	TRBJ2-1	TRBD1	-	CASSDSGQGYNEQFF	TGTGCCAGCAGTGATTCGGGACAGGGGTACAATGAGCAGTTCTTC
TRBV12-3/TRBV12-4	TRBJ2-2	TRBD1	-	CASSLRTGKTGELFF	TGTGCCAGCAGTCTGAGGACAGGGAAGACCGGGGAGCTGTTTTTT
TRBV5-1	TRBJ2-5	-	-	CASSRLYRASETQYF	TGCGCCAGCAGCCGTCTCTACAGGGCCTCGGAGACCCAGTACTTC
TRBV30	TRBJ1-2	TRBD1	-	CAWSGGGTVQGHTF	TGTGCCTGGAGTGGGGGAGGGACAGTCCAGGGGCACACCTTC
TRBV9	TRBJ2-7	-	-	CASSRGSPEQYF	TGTGCCAGCAGCCGAGGGAGTCCGGAGCAGTACTTC
TRBV15	TRBJ1-2	-	-	CATSRDRANYGYTF	TGTGCCACCAGCAGAGACAGAGCTAACTATGGCTACACCTTC
TRBV9	TRBJ2-3	TRBD2	-	CASSRTGTSSTDTQYF	TGTGCCAGCAGCCGGACCGGGACTAGTAGCACAGATACGCAGTATTTT
TRBV18	TRBJ1-5	-	-	CASSPRGNGNQPQHF	TGTGCCAGCTCACCGCGGGGGAACGGCAATCAGCCCCAGCATTTT
TRBV7-9	TRBJ2-7	TRBD1	-	CASSQTDRGGYEQYF	TGTGCCAGCAGCCAGACGGACAGGGGAGGGTACGAGCAGTACTTC
TRBV10-3	TRBJ2-1	-	-	CAIQQDSNEQFF	TGTGCCATACAACAAGACAGTAATGAGCAGTTCTTC